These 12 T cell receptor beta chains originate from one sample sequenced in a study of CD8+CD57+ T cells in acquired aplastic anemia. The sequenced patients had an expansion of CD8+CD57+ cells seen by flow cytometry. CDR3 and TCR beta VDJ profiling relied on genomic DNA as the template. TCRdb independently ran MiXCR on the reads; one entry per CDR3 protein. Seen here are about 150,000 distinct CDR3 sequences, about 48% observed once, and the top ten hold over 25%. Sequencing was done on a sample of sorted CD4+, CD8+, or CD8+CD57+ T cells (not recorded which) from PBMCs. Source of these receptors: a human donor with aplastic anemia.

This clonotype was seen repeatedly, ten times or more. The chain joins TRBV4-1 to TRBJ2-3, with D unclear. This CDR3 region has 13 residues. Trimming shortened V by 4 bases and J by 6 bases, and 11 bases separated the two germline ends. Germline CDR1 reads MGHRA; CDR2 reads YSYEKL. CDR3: CASSPLVGDTQYF. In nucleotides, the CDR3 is TGCGCCAGCAGCCCCCTAGTGGGGGATACGCAGTATTTT.

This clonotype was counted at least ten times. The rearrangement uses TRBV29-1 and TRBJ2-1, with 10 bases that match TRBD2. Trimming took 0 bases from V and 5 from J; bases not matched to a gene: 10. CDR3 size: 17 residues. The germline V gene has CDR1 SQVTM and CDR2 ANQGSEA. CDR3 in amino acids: CSVEDHDGTSVNNEQFF. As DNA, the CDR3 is TGCAGCGTTGAAGATCACGACGGGACTAGCGTTAACAATGAGCAGTTCTTC.

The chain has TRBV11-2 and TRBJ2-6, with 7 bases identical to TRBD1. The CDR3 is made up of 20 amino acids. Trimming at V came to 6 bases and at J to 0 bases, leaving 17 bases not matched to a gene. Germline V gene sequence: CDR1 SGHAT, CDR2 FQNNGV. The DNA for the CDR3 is TGTGCCAGCAGGCCCATCATTCCGGGACAGAATCTCTCTGGGGCCAACGTCCTGACTTTC. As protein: CASRPIIPGQNLSGANVLTF.

The CDR3 is CSARRAQARTDTQYF. The CDR3 DNA is TGCAGTGCTCGCCGGGCCCAGGCTAGGACAGATACGCAGTATTTT. The genes are TRBV20-1 and TRBJ2-3, with D unresolved. Germline V gene lookup returns CDR1 DFQATT and CDR2 SNEGSKA (reference sequence). Trimming stripped 5 bases from V and 3 bases from J, with 18 bases between. CDR3 length: 15 amino acids.

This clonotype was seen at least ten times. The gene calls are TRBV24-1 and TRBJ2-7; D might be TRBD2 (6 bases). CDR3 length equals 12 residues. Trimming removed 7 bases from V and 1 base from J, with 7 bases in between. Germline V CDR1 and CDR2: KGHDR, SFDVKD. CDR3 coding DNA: TGTGCCACCAGGGGACTTTCCTACGAGCAGTACTTC. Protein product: CATRGLSYEQYF.

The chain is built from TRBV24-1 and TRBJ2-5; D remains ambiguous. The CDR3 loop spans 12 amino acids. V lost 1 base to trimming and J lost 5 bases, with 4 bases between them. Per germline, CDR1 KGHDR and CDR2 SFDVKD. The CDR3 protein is CATSDLGETQYF. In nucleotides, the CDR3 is TGTGCCACCAGTGATTTAGGGGAGACCCAGTACTTC.

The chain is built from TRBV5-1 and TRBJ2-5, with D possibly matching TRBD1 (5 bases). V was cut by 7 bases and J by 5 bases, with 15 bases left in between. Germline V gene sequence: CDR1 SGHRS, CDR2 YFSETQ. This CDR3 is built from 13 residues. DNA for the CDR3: TGCGCCAGCTGTTCCCAGGGAAGGGAGACCCAGTACTTC. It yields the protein CASCSQGRETQYF.

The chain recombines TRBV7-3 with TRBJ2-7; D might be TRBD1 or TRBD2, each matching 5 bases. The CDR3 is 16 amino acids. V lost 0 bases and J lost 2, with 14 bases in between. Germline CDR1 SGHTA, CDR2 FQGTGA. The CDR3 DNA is TGTGCCAGCAGCTTAACTCTGGCAGGGACGACCTACGAGCAGTACTTC. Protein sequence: CASSLTLAGTTYEQYF.

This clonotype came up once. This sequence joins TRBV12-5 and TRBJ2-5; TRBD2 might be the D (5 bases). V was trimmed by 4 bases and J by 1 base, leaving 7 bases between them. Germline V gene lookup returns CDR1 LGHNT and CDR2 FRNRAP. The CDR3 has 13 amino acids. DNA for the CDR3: TGTGCTAGTGGTTCACTAGGCCAAGAGACCCAGTACTTC. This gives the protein CASGSLGQETQYF.

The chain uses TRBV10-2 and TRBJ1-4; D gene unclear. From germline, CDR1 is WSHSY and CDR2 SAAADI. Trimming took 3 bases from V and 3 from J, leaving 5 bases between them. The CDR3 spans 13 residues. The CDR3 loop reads CASSDSPNEKLFF. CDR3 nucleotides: TGCGCCAGCAGTGACAGCCCTAATGAAAAACTGTTTTTT.

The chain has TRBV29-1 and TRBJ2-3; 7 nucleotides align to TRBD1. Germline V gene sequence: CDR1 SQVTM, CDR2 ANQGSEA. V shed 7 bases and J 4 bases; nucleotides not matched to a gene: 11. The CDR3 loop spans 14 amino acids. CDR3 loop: CSAATGTVADTQYF. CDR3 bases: TGCAGCGCAGCTACCGGGACAGTTGCAGATACGCAGTATTTT.

The CDR3 nucleotides are TGTGCCAGCAGCGCCGGGACAGGGAGGGGGAACACTGAAGCTTTCTTT. It is translated as CASSAGTGRGNTEAFF. The chain links TRBV6-1 to TRBJ1-1, with 9 bases matching TRBD1. J was trimmed by 1 base and V by 6 bases; bases with no gene match: 9. Germline-derived CDR1 and CDR2 are MNHNS and SASEGT. CDR3 size: 16 residues.